This T cell receptor beta chain was found in a study of CD8+CD57+ T cells in acquired aplastic anemia. Looking at the study overall: CD4+ and CD8+ cells, once sorted, gave DNA averaging about 3 ug. Study-wide findings and caveats: Patients shared about 30 CD8+ CDR3 sequences with controls. Any difference that existed in CD8+ Simpson's diversity between patients and controls was not significant.

Before being chosen for sequencing, patients had shown CD8+CD57+ cell expansion by flow cytometry. Severe acquired aplastic anemia was present in every patient. TCR beta VDJ and CDR3 were profiled, and genomic DNA was the template. TCRdb re-called the reads through MiXCR, storing one row per CDR3 protein. The sample lists around 220,000 distinct CDR3 sequences; about half were seen once. Germline CDR1 is SGHRS and CDR2 is YFSETQ. The CDR3 extends over 15 amino acids. V gave up 3 bases and J gave up 0 bases, with 10 bases separating them. The table lists this clonotype with many counts. As yet, its antigen is unknown.

The source of this sequence is a human donor with aplastic anemia. Material for sequencing was sorted CD4+, CD8+, or CD8+CD57+ T cells (not recorded which) from PBMCs. The J gene is TRBJ2-1, the V gene TRBV5-1, with a weak D call TRBD1 (6 bases). The CDR3 sequence is CASSSQGSSYNEQFF. The CDR3 DNA sequence: TGCGCCAGCAGCTCCCAGGGGAGCTCCTACAATGAGCAGTTCTTC.